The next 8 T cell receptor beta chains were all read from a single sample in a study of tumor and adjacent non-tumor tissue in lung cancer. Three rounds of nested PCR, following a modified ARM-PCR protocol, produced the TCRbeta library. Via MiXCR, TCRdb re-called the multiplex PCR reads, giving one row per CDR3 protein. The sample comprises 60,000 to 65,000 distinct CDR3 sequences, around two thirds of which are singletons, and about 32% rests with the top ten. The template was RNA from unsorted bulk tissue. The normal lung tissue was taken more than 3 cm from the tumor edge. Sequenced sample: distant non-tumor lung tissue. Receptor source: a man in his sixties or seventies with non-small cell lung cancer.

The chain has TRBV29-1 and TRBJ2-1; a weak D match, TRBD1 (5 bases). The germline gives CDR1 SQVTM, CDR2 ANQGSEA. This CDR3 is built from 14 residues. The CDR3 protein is CTEALWQGANEQFF. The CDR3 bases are TGCACTGAAGCTCTTTGGCAGGGTGCTAATGAGCAGTTCTTC.

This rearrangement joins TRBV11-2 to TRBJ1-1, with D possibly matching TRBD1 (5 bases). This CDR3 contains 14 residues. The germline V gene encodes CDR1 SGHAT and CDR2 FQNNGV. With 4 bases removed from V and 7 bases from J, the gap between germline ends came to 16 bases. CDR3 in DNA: TGTGCCAGCAGCTCTGACGGGGCGGGTAATGAAGCTTTCTTT. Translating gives CASSSDGAGNEAFF.

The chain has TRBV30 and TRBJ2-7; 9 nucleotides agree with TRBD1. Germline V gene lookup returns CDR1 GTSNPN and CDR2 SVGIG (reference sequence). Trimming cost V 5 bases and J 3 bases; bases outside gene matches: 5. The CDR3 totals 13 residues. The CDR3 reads CAWGTGTYYEQYF. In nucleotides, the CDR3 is TGTGCCTGGGGGACAGGGACATACTACGAGCAGTACTTC.

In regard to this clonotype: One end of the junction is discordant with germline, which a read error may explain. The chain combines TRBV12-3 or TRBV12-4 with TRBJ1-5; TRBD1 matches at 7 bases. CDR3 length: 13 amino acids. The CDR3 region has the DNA TGTACCAGCAGTCAACAGGGGAATCAGCCCTATCATTTT. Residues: CTSSQQGNQPYHF.

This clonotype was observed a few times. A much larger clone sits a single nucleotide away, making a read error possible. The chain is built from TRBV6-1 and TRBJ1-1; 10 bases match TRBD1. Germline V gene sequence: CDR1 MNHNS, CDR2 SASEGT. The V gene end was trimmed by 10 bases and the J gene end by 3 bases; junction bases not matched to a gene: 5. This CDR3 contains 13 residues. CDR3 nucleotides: TGTGCCATCAGGGGGACAGGGGACACTGAAGCTTTCTTT. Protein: CAIRGTGDTEAFF.

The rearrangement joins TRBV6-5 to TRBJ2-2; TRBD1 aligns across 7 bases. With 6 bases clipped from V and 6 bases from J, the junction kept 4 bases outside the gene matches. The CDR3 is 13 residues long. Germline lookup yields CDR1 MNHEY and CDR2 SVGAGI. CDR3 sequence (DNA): TGTGCCAGCAGGACAGGGACCGCCGGGGAGCTGTTTTTT. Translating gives CASRTGTAGELFF.

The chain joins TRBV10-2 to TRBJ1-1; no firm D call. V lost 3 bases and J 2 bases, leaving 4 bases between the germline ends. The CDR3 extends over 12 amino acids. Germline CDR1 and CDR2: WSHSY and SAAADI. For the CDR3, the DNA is TGCGCCAGCAGTGAACCAAACACTGAAGCTTTCTTT. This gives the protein CASSEPNTEAFF.

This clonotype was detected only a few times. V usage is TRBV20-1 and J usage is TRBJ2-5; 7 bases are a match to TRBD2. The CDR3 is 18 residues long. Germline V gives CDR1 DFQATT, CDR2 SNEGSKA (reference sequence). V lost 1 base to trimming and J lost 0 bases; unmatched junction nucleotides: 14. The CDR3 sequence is CSARVTGRASGDQETQYF. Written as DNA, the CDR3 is TGCAGTGCTAGAGTGACGGGTCGGGCTAGCGGAGACCAAGAGACCCAGTACTTC.